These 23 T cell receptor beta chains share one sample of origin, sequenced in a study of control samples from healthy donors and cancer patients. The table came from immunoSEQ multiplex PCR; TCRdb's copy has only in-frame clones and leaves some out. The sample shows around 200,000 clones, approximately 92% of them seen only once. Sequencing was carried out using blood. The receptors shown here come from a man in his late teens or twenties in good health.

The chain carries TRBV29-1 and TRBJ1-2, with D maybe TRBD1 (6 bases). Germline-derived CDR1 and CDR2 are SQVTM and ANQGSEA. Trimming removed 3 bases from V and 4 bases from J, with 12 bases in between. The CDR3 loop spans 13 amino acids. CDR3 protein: CSVERTGTYGYTF. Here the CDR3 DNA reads TGCAGCGTTGAGCGTACAGGGACCTATGGCTACACCTTC.

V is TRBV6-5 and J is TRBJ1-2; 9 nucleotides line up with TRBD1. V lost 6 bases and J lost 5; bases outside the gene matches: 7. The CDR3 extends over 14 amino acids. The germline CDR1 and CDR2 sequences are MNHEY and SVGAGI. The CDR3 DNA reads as TGTGCCAGCAGCCCACAGGGGGCAGGGTATGGCTACACCTTC. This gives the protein CASSPQGAGYGYTF.

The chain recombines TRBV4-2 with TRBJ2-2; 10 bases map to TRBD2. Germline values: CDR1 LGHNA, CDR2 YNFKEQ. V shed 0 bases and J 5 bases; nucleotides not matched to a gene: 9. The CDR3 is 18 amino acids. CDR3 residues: CASSQERSLAGETGELFF. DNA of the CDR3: TGTGCCAGCAGCCAAGAGAGGTCGCTAGCGGGGGAGACCGGGGAGCTGTTTTTT.

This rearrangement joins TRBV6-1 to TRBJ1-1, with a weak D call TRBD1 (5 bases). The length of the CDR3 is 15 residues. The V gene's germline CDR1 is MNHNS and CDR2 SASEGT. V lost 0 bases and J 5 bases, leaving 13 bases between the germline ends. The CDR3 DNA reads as TGTGCCAGCAGTGAAGCGCTGGGAGGGGAGACTGAAGCTTTCTTT. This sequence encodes CASSEALGGETEAFF.

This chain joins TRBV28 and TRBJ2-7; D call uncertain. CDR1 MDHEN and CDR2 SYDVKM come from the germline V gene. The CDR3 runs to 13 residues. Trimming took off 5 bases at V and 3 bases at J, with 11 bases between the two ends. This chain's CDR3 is CASSVPPRYEQYF. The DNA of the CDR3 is TGTGCCAGCAGTGTTCCCCCCCGCTACGAGCAGTACTTC. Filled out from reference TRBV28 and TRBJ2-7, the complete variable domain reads DVKVTQSSRYLVKRTGEKVFLECVQDMDHENMFWYRQDPGLGLRLIYFSYDVKMKEKGDIPEGYSVSREKKERFSLILESASTNQTSMYLCASSVPPRYEQYFGPGTRLTVT.

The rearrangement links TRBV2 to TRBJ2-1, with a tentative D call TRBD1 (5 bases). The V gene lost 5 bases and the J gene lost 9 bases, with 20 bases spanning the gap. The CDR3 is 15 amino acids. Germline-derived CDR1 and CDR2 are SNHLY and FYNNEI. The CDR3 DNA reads TGTGCCAGCAGTCCCGCATGCCTCACAGGTTGTGAGCAGTTCTTC. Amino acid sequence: CASSPACLTGCEQFF.

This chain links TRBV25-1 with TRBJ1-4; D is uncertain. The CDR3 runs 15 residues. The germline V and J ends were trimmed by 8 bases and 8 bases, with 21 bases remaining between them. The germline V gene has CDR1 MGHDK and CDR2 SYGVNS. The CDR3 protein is CASPLGGVRGEKLFF. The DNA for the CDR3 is TGTGCCAGCCCACTTGGCGGAGTTCGAGGCGAAAAACTGTTTTTT.

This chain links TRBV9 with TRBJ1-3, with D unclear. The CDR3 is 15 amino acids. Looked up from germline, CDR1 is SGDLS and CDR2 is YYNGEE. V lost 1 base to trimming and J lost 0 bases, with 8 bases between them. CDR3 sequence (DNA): TGTGCCAGCAGCGTATCTACTAGCTCTGGAAACACCATATATTTT. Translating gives CASSVSTSSGNTIYF.

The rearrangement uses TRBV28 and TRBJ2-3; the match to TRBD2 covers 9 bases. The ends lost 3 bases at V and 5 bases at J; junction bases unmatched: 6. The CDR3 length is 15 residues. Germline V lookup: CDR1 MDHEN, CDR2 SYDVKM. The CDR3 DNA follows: TGTGCCAGCAGTTTTGGGGGGACTAGCCTAGATACGCAGTATTTT. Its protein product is CASSFGGTSLDTQYF.

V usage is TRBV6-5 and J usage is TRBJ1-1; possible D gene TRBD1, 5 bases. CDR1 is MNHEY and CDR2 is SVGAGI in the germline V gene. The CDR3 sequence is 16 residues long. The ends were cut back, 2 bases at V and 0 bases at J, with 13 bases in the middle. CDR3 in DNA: TGTGCCAGCAGTTACGGGACCCCTCTCATGAACACTGAAGCTTTCTTT. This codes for CASSYGTPLMNTEAFF.

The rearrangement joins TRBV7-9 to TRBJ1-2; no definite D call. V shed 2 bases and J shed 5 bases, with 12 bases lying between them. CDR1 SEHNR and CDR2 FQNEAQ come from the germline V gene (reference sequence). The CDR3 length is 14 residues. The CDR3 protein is CASSLKWTVYGYTF. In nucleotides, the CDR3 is TGTGCCAGCAGCTTAAAATGGACGGTTTATGGCTACACCTTC.

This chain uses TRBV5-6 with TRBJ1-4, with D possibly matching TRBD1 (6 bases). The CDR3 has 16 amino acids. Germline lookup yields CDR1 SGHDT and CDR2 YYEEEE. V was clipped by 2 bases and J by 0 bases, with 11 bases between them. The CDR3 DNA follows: TGTGCCAGCAGCTTAGGGGGGCGCTCAACTAATGAAAAACTGTTTTTT. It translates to CASSLGGRSTNEKLFF.

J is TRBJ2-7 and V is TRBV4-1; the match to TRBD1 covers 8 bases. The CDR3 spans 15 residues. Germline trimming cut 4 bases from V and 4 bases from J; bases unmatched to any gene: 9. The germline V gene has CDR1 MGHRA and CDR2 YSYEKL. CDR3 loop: CASSRSGQGAYEQYF. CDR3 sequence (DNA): TGCGCCAGCAGCCGTTCCGGGCAGGGGGCTTACGAGCAGTACTTC.

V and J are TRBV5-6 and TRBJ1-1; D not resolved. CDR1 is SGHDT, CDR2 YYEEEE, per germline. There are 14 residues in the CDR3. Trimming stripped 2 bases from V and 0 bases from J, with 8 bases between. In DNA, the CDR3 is TGTGCCAGCAGCTTAGAGCTTTTGAACACTGAAGCTTTCTTT. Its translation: CASSLELLNTEAFF.

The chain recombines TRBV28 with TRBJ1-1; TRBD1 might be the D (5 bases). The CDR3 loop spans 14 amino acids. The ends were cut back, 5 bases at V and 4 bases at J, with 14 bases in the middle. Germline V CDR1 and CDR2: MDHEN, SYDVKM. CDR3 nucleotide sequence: TGTGCCAGCAGTACAGTGGGGACGGCCACTGAAGCTTTCTTT. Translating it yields CASSTVGTATEAFF. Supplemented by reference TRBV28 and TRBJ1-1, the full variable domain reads DVKVTQSSRYLVKRTGEKVFLECVQDMDHENMFWYRQDPGLGLRLIYFSYDVKMKEKGDIPEGYSVSREKKERFSLILESASTNQTSMYLCASSTVGTATEAFFGQGTRLTVV.

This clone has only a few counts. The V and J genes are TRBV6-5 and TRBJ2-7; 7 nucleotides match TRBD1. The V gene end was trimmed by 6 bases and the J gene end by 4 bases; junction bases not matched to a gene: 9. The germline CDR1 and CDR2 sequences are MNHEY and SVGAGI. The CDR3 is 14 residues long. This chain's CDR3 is CASSPTGQLYEQYF. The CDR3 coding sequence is TGTGCCAGCAGCCCCACGGGACAGCTTTACGAGCAGTACTTC.

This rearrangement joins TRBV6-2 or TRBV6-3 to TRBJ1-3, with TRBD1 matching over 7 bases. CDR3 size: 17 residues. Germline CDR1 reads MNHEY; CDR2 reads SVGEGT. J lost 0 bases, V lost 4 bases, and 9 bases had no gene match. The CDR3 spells CASSFEYRGSSGNTIYF. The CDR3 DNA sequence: TGTGCCAGCAGTTTTGAATACAGGGGCTCCTCTGGAAACACCATATATTTT.

The CDR3 here is CASSLMYGQGEAFF. The CDR3, as DNA: TGTGCCAGCAGCTTAATGTACGGACAGGGTGAAGCTTTCTTT. J is TRBJ1-1 and V is TRBV11-2, with 8 bases aligning to TRBD1. Germline CDR1 SGHAT, CDR2 FQNNGV. The junction had 6 bases not matched to a gene; V was cut back by 2 bases and J by 7 bases. The CDR3 covers 14 residues.

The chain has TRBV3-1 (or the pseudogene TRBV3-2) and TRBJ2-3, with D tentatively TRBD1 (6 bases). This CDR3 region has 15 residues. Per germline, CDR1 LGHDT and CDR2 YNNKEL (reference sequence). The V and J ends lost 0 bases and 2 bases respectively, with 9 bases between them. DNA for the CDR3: TGTGCCAGCAGCCAAGAGACAGGCTACACAGATACGCAGTATTTT. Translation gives CASSQETGYTDTQYF.

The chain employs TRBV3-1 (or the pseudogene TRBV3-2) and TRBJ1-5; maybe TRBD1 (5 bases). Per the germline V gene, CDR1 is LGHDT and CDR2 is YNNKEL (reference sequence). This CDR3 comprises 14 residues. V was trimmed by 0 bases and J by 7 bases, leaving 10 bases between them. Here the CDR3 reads CASSQDLGVQPQHF. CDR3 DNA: TGTGCCAGCAGCCAAGATTTGGGGGTACAGCCCCAGCATTTT.

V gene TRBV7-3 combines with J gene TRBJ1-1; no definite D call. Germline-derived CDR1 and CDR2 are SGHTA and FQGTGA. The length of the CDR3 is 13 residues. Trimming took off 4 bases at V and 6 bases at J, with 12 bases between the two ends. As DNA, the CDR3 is TGTGCCAGCAGCTCGACGTTAAATTCTGAAGCTTTCTTT. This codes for CASSSTLNSEAFF. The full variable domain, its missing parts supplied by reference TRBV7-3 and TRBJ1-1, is GAGVSQTPSNKVTEKGKYVELRCDPISGHTALYWYRQSLGQGPEFLIYFQGTGAADDSGLPNDRFFAVRPEGSVSTLKIQRTERGDSAVYLCASSSTLNSEAFFGQGTRLTVV.

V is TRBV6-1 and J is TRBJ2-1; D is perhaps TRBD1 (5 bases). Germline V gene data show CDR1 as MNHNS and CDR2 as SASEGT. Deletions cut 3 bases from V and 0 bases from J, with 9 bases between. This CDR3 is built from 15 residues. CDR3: CASSDADISYNEQFF. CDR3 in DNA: TGTGCCAGCAGTGACGCGGACATCTCCTACAATGAGCAGTTCTTC.

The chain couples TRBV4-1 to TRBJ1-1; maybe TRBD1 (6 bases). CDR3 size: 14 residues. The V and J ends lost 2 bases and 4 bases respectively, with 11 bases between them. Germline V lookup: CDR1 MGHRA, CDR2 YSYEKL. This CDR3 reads CASSQLRGVTEAFF. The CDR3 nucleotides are TGCGCCAGCAGCCAATTAAGGGGGGTCACTGAAGCTTTCTTT.